The clone carrying this T cell receptor beta chain was seen a single time. As handled by the study authors: Counts of nucleated cells, estimated from reference gene primer amplification, were obtained. Method: immunoSEQ multiplex PCR; TCRdb's copy keeps in-frame clones and lacks some. V and J calls and clone size are those listed in that table; D and trimming were worked out from the DNA. The sample has some 80,000 clones; around 80% are singletons. This entry belongs to a study of blood T cell repertoires in COVID-19. Germline V lookup: CDR1 MNHEY, CDR2 SVGAGI. The CDR3 contains 16 residues. V gave up 2 bases and J gave up 0 bases, with 14 bases separating them.

Sequencing was done on a sample of peripheral blood. The clonotype comes from an elderly woman with active or convalescent COVID-19. The rearrangement uses TRBV6-5 and TRBJ2-7; a possible D gene is TRBD1 (5 bases). This chain's CDR3 is CASSYDQGSSSYEQYF. Here the CDR3 DNA reads TGTGCCAGCAGTTACGATCAGGGTTCTAGCTCCTACGAGCAGTACTTC.